Listed below are T cell receptor beta chains from one sample, sequenced in a study of Graves' ophthalmopathy and Graves' hyperthyroidism. One entry per CDR3 protein, called by TCRdb with MiXCR from the multiplex PCR reads. This table holds 500,000 to 700,000 distinct CDR3 sequences, about 24% found once. Input material: peripheral blood. The origin of the receptors is a woman under 30 with stable Graves' hyperthyroidism. Some clones in this sample may be carry-over from other donors' samples. Each CDR3 is given with its conserved first and last residue. A D gene is named only where the DNA matches it firmly. Clone size is stated in some rows and not others, as once, few, many or a class when expanded.

J	D	size	V	CDR3	DNA
TRBJ2-7	NA	many	TRBV27	CASSLAGWYEQYF	TGTGCCAGCAGTTTAGCGGGGTGGTACGAGCAGTACTTC
TRBJ2-3	TRBD2	few	TRBV6-4	CASSSTSGGGDTQYF	TGTGCCAGCAGTTCGACTAGCGGGGGTGGAGATACGCAGTATTTT
TRBJ2-7	NA	NA	TRBV20-1	CSARDPGYLEQYF	TGCAGTGCTAGAGATCCGGGGTATTTGGAGCAGTACTTC
TRBJ2-7	TRBD1	many	TRBV20-1	CSANRGNEQYF	TGCAGTGCAAACAGGGGTAACGAGCAGTACTTC
TRBJ2-2	TRBD2	many	TRBV6-5	CASSHGLGVAGELFF	TGTGCCAGCAGTCACGGACTAGGGGTTGCCGGGGAGCTGTTTTTT
TRBJ1-5	NA	NA	TRBV6-1	CASSEGLRGYQPQHF	TGTGCCAGCAGTGAAGGGCTCCGGGGATATCAGCCCCAGCATTTT
TRBJ1-5	NA	NA	TRBV6-2/TRBV6-3	CASSYSRAFNQPQHF	TGTGCCAGCAGTTACTCGAGGGCGTTCAATCAGCCCCAGCATTTT
TRBJ2-7	NA	many	TRBV6-5	CASTQEGFAYEQYF	TGTGCCAGCACCCAGGAGGGGTTTGCCTACGAGCAGTACTTC
TRBJ2-7	TRBD1	NA	TRBV6-1	CASLTGGEQYF	TGTGCCAGTTTGACAGGGGGCGAGCAGTACTTC
TRBJ1-1	TRBD1	many	TRBV5-1	CASSSGTGGVEAFF	TGCGCCAGCAGCAGCGGGACAGGGGGCGTTGAAGCTTTCTTT
TRBJ1-2	NA	few	TRBV12-3/TRBV12-4	CASSLSSPYGYTF	TGTGCCAGCAGTTTAAGCAGTCCCTATGGCTACACCTTC
TRBJ2-5	TRBD2	few	TRBV2	CASSTPSGGAVETQYF	TGTGCCAGCAGTACTCCTAGCGGGGGGGCCGTTGAGACCCAGTACTTC
TRBJ2-5	TRBD1	NA	TRBV4-1	CASSLEETGTPSQYF	TGCGCCAGCAGCCTGGAAGAGACAGGGACCCCTTCCCAGTACTTC
TRBJ2-4	TRBD2	NA	TRBV6-1	CASSQTSGGRAKNIQYF	TGTGCCAGCAGCCAGACTAGCGGGGGGCGGGCCAAAAACATTCAGTACTTC
TRBJ1-6	NA	many	TRBV6-2/TRBV6-3	CASSATDSSYNSPLHF	TGTGCCAGCAGTGCCACGGACAGCTCCTATAATTCACCCCTCCACTTT
TRBJ1-1	NA	NA	TRBV29-1	CSVWRAYTDAFF	TGCAGCGTGTGGCGCGCGTACACTGATGCTTTCTTT
TRBJ1-1	NA	NA	TRBV6-8	CATSKTPPRYTEAFF	TGTGCCACCAGCAAGACGCCTCCTAGGTACACTGAAGCTTTCTTT
TRBJ2-2	NA	many	TRBV15	CATSTPGGELFF	TGTGCCACCAGCACCCCAGGTGGGGAGCTGTTTTTT
TRBJ1-5	NA	many	TRBV5-1	CASSRTVGQPQHF	TGCGCCAGCAGCAGGACAGTGGGCCAGCCCCAGCATTTT
TRBJ2-2	NA	NA	TRBV7-9	CASSLISRTGELFF	TGTGCCAGCAGCCTCATATCTAGGACCGGGGAGCTGTTTTTT
TRBJ1-1	NA	many	TRBV6-1	CASSQQGDEAFF	TGTGCCAGCAGTCAGCAGGGAGATGAAGCTTTCTTT
TRBJ1-2	TRBD1	many	TRBV6-5	CASSYKGGGYGYTF	TGTGCCAGCAGTTACAAAGGGGGCGGCTATGGCTACACCTTC
TRBJ1-1	NA	NA	TRBV29-1	CSVSDPEAFF	TGCAGCGTTTCGGACCCTGAAGCTTTCTTT
TRBJ2-5	TRBD1	few	TRBV18	CASSPGQGNWETQYF	TGTGCCAGCTCACCCGGACAGGGGAATTGGGAGACCCAGTACTTC
TRBJ2-2	NA	few	TRBV28	CASSLGRARELFF	TGTGCCAGCAGCCTGGGGCGAGCGAGGGAGCTGTTTTTT
TRBJ1-5	NA	NA	TRBV30	CAWSIGQLYSNQPQHF	TGTGCCTGGAGTATAGGACAGCTTTATAGCAATCAGCCCCAGCATTTT
TRBJ1-5	NA	many	TRBV28	CASSELRVPNQPQHF	TGTGCCAGCAGTGAACTCAGGGTACCCAATCAGCCCCAGCATTTT
TRBJ1-2	NA	many	TRBV6-5	CASSYSTINNYGYTF	TGTGCCAGCAGTTATTCCACCATCAATAACTATGGCTACACCTTC
TRBJ1-5	NA	NA	TRBV20-1	CSALRNSNQPQHF	TGCAGTGCTCTTCGGAATAGCAATCAGCCCCAGCATTTT
TRBJ2-5	NA	NA	TRBV5-8	CAGSLAGSETQYF	TGTGCCGGCAGCTTGGCAGGGTCAGAGACCCAGTACTTC
TRBJ1-5	TRBD1	many	TRBV11-1	CASSSTTGGGNQPQHF	TGTGCCAGCAGCTCGACGACAGGGGGTGGCAATCAGCCCCAGCATTTT